A selection of T cell receptor beta chains follows, all from one sample in a study of T cell responses to AZD1222 COVID-19 vaccine. Sequenced by immunoSEQ multiplex PCR; TCRdb stores in-frame clones only, minus some. The data show some 150,000 clones, with 70% to 90% seen just once and more than 12% held by the top ten. This specimen consisted of peripheral blood, obtained on day 0 of AZD1222 vaccination. These receptors were taken from an adult in good health. CDR3s include the opening cysteine and the closing phenylalanine or tryptophan. The D gene is left open where the match is weak. A clone size is listed for some rows: how often the clone was seen (once, few, many), or a class if it is expanded.

v_call	j_call	d_call	clone_size	cdr3_aa	cdr3_nt
TRBV7-2	TRBJ2-2	TRBD1	NA	CASSANRGSGGELFF	TGTGCCAGCAGCGCAAACAGGGGCTCCGGCGGGGAGCTGTTTTTT
TRBV6-2/TRBV6-3	TRBJ2-1	TRBD2	NA	CASSQRGGTYNEQFF	TGTGCCAGCAGCCAGCGGGGGGGCACCTACAATGAGCAGTTCTTC
TRBV2	TRBJ2-1	TRBD2	once	CASLGLAGFNEQFF	TGTGCCAGCCTGGGACTAGCGGGGTTCAATGAGCAGTTCTTC
TRBV24-1	TRBJ1-4	NA	NA	CATSDPGTNEKLFF	TGTGCCACCAGTGACCCAGGGACAAATGAAAAACTGTTTTTT
TRBV18	TRBJ1-2	NA	once	CASSSQGSDGYTF	TGTGCCAGCTCATCACAGGGTTCTGATGGCTACACCTTC
TRBV28	TRBJ1-2	NA	NA	CAAWYGSGYGYTF	TGTGCCGCTTGGTATGGGTCGGGCTATGGCTACACCTTC
TRBV5-6	TRBJ1-2	NA	once	CASRKEARGYTF	TGTGCCAGCAGAAAGGAGGCGAGGGGCTACACCTTC
TRBV4-2	TRBJ1-1	NA	NA	CASSQAGGLVSGTEAFF	TGTGCCAGCAGCCAAGCTGGGGGGCTGGTATCGGGTACTGAAGCTTTCTTT
TRBV2	TRBJ1-5	TRBD1	NA	CASRTTGAINQPQHF	TGTGCCAGCAGGACGACAGGGGCAATCAATCAGCCCCAGCATTTT
TRBV5-1	TRBJ2-7	NA	NA	CASSLTGQSSYEQYF	TGCGCCAGCAGCTTAACCGGACAGAGCTCCTACGAGCAGTACTTC
TRBV28	TRBJ1-3	NA	once	CASSLSVLSGNTIYF	TGTGCCAGCAGTTTATCTGTTCTCTCTGGAAACACCATATATTTT
TRBV6-1	TRBJ1-6	TRBD1	NA	CASSEGWTGERPLHF	TGTGCCAGCAGTGAGGGTTGGACAGGTGAAAGACCCCTCCACTTT
TRBV6-5	TRBJ1-2	TRBD1	NA	CASTRGQGGIGYTF	TGTGCCAGCACCAGAGGACAGGGTGGGATCGGCTACACCTTC
TRBV7-2	TRBJ2-5	TRBD2	once	CASSPPGVAGQETQYF	TGTGCCAGCAGCCCGCCGGGTGTAGCGGGCCAAGAGACCCAGTACTTC
TRBV5-6	TRBJ2-7	NA	NA	CASSRVAVHISYEQYF	TGTGCCAGCAGCCGTGTTGCGGTCCATATCTCCTACGAGCAGTACTTC
TRBV6-5	TRBJ2-7	TRBD1	few	CASRRGQGASYEQYF	TGTGCCAGCAGGAGGGGACAGGGGGCCTCCTACGAGCAGTACTTC
TRBV19	TRBJ1-5	TRBD1	NA	CASRSRSGTGSPRNQPQHF	TGTGCCAGTAGGTCCAGAAGCGGGACAGGGTCCCCCCGCAATCAGCCCCAGCATTTT
TRBV6-5	TRBJ2-2	NA	few	CASSYSSDTGELFF	TGTGCCAGCAGTTACTCCTCCGACACCGGGGAGCTGTTTTTT
TRBV7-2	TRBJ2-7	TRBD1	NA	CASRTRSGTGTYEQYF	TGTGCCAGCAGAACCCGTTCCGGGACAGGAACCTACGAGCAGTACTTC
TRBV27	TRBJ2-7	NA	NA	CASSFGVRGYEQYF	TGTGCCAGCAGTTTTGGGGTTCGGGGATACGAGCAGTACTTC
TRBV28	TRBJ1-2	NA	once	CASSFPNREGGYTF	TGTGCCAGCAGTTTTCCGAACAGGGAAGGCGGCTACACCTTC
TRBV7-6	TRBJ1-2	NA	NA	CASSPRTGYGYTF	TGTGCCAGCAGCCCCCGAACTGGATATGGCTACACCTTC
TRBV27	TRBJ2-7	NA	once	CASIDYVSREQYF	TGTGCCAGCATCGATTATGTGAGCAGGGAGCAGTACTTC
TRBV9	TRBJ2-5	NA	NA	CASSPPRGGQETQYF	TGTGCCAGCAGCCCCCCGAGGGGGGGACAAGAGACCCAGTACTTC
TRBV29-1	TRBJ1-1	TRBD1	NA	CSADRGFEAFF	TGCAGCGCCGACAGGGGGTTTGAAGCTTTCTTT
TRBV3-1/TRBV3-2	TRBJ2-7	NA	NA	CASSVGHQAEQYF	TGTGCCAGCAGCGTCGGACACCAAGCCGAGCAGTACTTC
TRBV10-3	TRBJ2-7	NA	NA	CAISDRVGDEQYF	TGTGCCATCAGTGACAGGGTGGGGGACGAGCAGTACTTC
TRBV6-1	TRBJ2-1	NA	NA	CASGDNEQFF	TGTGCCAGCGGCGACAATGAGCAGTTCTTC
TRBV5-8	TRBJ1-4	NA	NA	CASSGRALNEKLFF	TGTGCCAGCAGCGGGCGGGCATTAAATGAAAAACTGTTTTTT
TRBV7-3	TRBJ1-1	NA	NA	CASSLTLSTEAFF	TGTGCCAGCAGCTTAACGTTAAGCACTGAAGCTTTCTTT
TRBV12-3/TRBV12-4	TRBJ1-2	NA	NA	CASSLQVVYGYTF	TGTGCCAGCAGTTTACAGGTTGTCTATGGCTACACCTTC
TRBV3-1/TRBV3-2	TRBJ2-1	NA	NA	CASTPASSYNEQFF	TGTGCCAGCACCCCGGCGAGCTCCTACAATGAGCAGTTCTTC
TRBV24-1	TRBJ2-2	TRBD1	NA	CATSDQGQASTGELFF	TGTGCCACCAGTGACCAGGGACAGGCTAGCACCGGGGAGCTGTTTTTT
TRBV28	TRBJ2-7	TRBD1	NA	CASRGGRTGDRYEQYF	TGTGCCAGCAGGGGGGGCCGGACAGGGGACCGCTACGAGCAGTACTTC
TRBV27	TRBJ2-5	TRBD1	NA	CASSQDRGGVAQYF	TGTGCCAGCAGCCAAGACAGGGGGGGCGTGGCCCAGTACTTC
TRBV3-1/TRBV3-2	TRBJ2-3	TRBD1	NA	CASSPVTGGAPQYF	TGTGCCAGCAGCCCTGTTACAGGGGGCGCGCCGCAGTATTTT
TRBV28	TRBJ2-7	NA	NA	CASSPRGNYEQYF	TGTGCCAGCAGTCCTCGGGGTAATTACGAGCAGTACTTC
TRBV19	TRBJ2-3	NA	NA	CASSIGGLSAPDTQYF	TGTGCCAGTAGTATAGGAGGCCTATCGGCTCCAGATACGCAGTATTTT
TRBV21-1	TRBJ1-1	NA	NA	CASSKAGDREDTEAFF	TGTGCCAGCAGCAAAGCGGGGGACAGGGAAGACACTGAAGCTTTCTTT
TRBV30	TRBJ1-1	NA	NA	CAWSGVGRSEAFF	TGTGCCTGGAGCGGGGTGGGACGTTCTGAAGCTTTCTTT
TRBV30	TRBJ1-2	TRBD1	NA	CAWSFQGAGGYTF	TGTGCCTGGAGTTTCCAGGGGGCGGGGGGCTACACCTTC
TRBV7-3	TRBJ1-2	NA	NA	CASSPPARDGYTF	TGTGCCAGCAGCCCACCGGCCAGGGATGGCTACACCTTC
TRBV5-1	TRBJ1-2	NA	NA	CASSPGVQGGYGYTF	TGCGCCAGCAGCCCTGGTGTTCAAGGCGGTTATGGCTACACCTTC
TRBV4-1	TRBJ2-4	NA	NA	CASSQDPGPLAKNIQYF	TGCGCCAGCAGCCAAGATCCAGGTCCCTTAGCCAAAAACATTCAGTACTTC
TRBV6-2/TRBV6-3	TRBJ1-1	NA	NA	CASSYGGALPEAFF	TGTGCCAGCAGTTATGGAGGGGCCCTACCTGAAGCTTTCTTT
TRBV18	TRBJ2-3	NA	NA	CASSPPGPPGDTQYF	TGTGCCAGCTCACCACCGGGGCCCCCGGGAGATACGCAGTATTTT
TRBV12-3/TRBV12-4	TRBJ2-5	NA	NA	CASSGRETQYF	TGTGCCAGCAGCGGGCGAGAGACCCAGTACTTC
TRBV7-2	TRBJ1-1	NA	NA	CASSYYTGGTEAFF	TGTGCCAGCAGCTATTACACCGGCGGCACTGAAGCTTTCTTT
TRBV7-9	TRBJ1-2	TRBD1	NA	CASMDRGDYGYTF	TGTGCCAGTATGGACAGGGGAGACTATGGCTACACCTTC
TRBV29-1	TRBJ1-1	NA	NA	CSVKPARGFTEAFF	TGCAGCGTTAAACCTGCGCGAGGGTTCACTGAAGCTTTCTTT
TRBV19	TRBJ2-7	TRBD2	NA	CASSIGPGGVSYEQYF	TGTGCCAGTAGTATAGGCCCGGGAGGGGTCTCCTACGAGCAGTACTTC
TRBV30	TRBJ1-6	NA	NA	CAWSAWTDNNSPLHF	TGTGCCTGGAGTGCCTGGACAGATAATAATTCACCCCTCCACTTT
TRBV4-2	TRBJ1-6	NA	NA	CASSQGRNHNSPLHF	TGTGCCAGCAGCCAAGGCAGAAATCATAATTCACCCCTCCACTTT
TRBV28	TRBJ1-2	NA	NA	CASSSVRAGNGYTF	TGTGCCAGCAGTTCGGTCCGGGCAGGGAATGGCTACACCTTC
TRBV28	TRBJ2-7	TRBD1	NA	CASSSPGTGRSYEQYF	TGTGCCAGCAGTTCTCCCGGGACAGGTCGTTCCTACGAGCAGTACTTC
TRBV4-2	TRBJ1-6	NA	NA	CASSQTTGDANSPLHF	TGTGCCAGCAGCCAAACAACAGGCGACGCTAATTCACCCCTCCACTTT
TRBV30	TRBJ1-3	NA	NA	CAWSPSGNTIYF	TGTGCCTGGAGTCCCTCTGGAAACACCATATATTTT
TRBV5-6	TRBJ2-1	TRBD2	once	CASSPGLAGGQRNEQFF	TGTGCCAGCAGCCCTGGACTAGCGGGGGGCCAGAGGAATGAGCAGTTCTTC
TRBV18	TRBJ1-2	TRBD1	NA	CASSDPAQGGYGYTF	TGTGCCAGCTCAGATCCGGCACAGGGGGGCTATGGCTACACCTTC